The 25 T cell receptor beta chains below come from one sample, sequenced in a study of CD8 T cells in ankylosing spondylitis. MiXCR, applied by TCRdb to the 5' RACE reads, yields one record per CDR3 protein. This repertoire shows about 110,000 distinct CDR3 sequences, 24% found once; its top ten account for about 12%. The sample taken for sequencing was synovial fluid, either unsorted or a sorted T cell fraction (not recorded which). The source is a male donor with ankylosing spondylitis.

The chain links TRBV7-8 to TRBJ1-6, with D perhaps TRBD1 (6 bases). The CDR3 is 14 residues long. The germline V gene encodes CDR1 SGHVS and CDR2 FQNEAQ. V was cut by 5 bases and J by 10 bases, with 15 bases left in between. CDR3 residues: CASSPPRGSSPLHF. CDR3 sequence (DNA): TGTGCCAGCAGCCCGCCCAGGGGAAGCTCACCCCTCCACTTT.

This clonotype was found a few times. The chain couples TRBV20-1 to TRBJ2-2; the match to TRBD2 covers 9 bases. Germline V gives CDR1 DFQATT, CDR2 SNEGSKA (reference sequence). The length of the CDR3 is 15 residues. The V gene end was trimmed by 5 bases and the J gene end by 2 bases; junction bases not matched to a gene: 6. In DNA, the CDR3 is TGCAGTGCTTTACTAGCGGGCCCCAACACCGGGGAGCTGTTTTTT. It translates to CSALLAGPNTGELFF.

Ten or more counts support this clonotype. CDR3 sequence reads: CSVARATNTEAFF. As DNA, the CDR3 is TGCAGCGTTGCCAGGGCGACGAACACTGAAGCTTTCTTT. The rearrangement uses TRBV29-1 and TRBJ1-1; TRBD1 is a possible D gene (5 bases). V was shortened by 4 bases and J by 1 base, with 10 bases between the two germline ends. This CDR3 has 13 residues. Germline V gives CDR1 SQVTM, CDR2 ANQGSEA.

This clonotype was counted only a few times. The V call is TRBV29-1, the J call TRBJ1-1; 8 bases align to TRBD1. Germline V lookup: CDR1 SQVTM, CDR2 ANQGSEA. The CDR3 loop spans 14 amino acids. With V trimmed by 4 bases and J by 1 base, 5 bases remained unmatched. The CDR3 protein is CSVVRTGWNTEAFF. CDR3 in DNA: TGCAGCGTTGTGCGGACAGGGTGGAACACTGAAGCTTTCTTT.

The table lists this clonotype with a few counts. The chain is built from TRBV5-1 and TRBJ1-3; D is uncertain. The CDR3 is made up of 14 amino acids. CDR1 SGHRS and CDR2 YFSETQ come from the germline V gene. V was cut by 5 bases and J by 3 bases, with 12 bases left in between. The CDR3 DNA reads TGCGCCAGCAGGGGCAGCCCTCTTGGAAACACCATATATTTT. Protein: CASRGSPLGNTIYF.

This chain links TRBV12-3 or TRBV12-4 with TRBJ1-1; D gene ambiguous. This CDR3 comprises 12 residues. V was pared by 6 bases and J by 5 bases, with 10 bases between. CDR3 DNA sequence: TGTGCCAGCAGGGCTATCGGAACTGAAGCTTTCTTT. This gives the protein CASRAIGTEAFF.

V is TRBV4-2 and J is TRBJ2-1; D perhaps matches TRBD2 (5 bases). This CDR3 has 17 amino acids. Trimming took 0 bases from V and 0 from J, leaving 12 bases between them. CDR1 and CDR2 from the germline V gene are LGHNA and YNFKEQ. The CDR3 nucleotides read TGTGCCAGCAGCCAAGATGAGGGCAGGAGCTCCTACAATGAGCAGTTCTTC. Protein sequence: CASSQDEGRSSYNEQFF.

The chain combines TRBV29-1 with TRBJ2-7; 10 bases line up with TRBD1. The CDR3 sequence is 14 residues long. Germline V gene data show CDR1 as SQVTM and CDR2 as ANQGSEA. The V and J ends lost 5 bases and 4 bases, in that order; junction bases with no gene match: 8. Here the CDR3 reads CSVSPGQGNYEQYF. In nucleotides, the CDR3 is TGCAGCGTTTCACCGGGACAGGGGAATTACGAGCAGTACTTC.

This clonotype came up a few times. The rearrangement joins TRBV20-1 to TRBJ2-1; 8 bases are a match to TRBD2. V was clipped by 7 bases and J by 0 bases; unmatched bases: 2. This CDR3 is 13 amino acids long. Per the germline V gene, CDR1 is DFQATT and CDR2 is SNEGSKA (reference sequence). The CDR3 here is CSGSGSSYNEQFF. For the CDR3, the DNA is TGCAGTGGCAGCGGGAGCTCCTACAATGAGCAGTTCTTC.

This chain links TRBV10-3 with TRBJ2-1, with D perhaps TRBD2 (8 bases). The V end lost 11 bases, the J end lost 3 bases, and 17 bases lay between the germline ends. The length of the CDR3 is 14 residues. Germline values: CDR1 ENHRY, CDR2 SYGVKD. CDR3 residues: CALGGDSNYNEQFF. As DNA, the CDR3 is TGTGCCCTCGGGGGGGACAGTAACTACAATGAGCAGTTCTTC.

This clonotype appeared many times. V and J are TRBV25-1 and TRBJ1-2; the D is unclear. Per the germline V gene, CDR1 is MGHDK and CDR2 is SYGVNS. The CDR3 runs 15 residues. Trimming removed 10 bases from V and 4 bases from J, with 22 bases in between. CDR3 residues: CATTPEDDTFYGYTF. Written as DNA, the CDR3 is TGTGCCACCACCCCCGAAGACGACACTTTCTATGGCTACACCTTC.

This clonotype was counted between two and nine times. The CDR3 here is CASSVSSGSSYEQYF. As DNA, the CDR3 is TGTGCCAGCAGCGTGAGTAGCGGCAGCTCCTACGAGCAGTACTTC. This chain joins TRBV9 and TRBJ2-7, with TRBD2 as a possible D gene (6 bases). Looked up from germline, CDR1 is SGDLS and CDR2 is YYNGEE. The CDR3 contains 15 residues. The V and J ends lost 2 bases and 0 bases respectively, with 12 bases between them.

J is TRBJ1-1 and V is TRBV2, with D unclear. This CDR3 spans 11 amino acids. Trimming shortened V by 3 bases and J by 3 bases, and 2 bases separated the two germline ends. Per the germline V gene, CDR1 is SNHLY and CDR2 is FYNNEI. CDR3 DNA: TGTGCCAGCAGTGAGGACACTGAAGCTTTCTTT. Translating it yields CASSEDTEAFF. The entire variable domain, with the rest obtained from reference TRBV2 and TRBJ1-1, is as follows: EPEVTQTPSHQVTQMGQEVILRCVPISNHLYFYWYRQILGQKVEFLVSFYNNEISEKSEIFDDQFSVERPDGSNFTLKIRSTKLEDSAMYFCASSEDTEAFFGQGTRLTVV.

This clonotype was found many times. This chain's CDR3 is CASRTSQGGTEAFF. Here the CDR3 DNA reads TGCGCCAGCAGAACAAGCCAGGGAGGGACTGAAGCTTTCTTT. V usage is TRBV10-2 and J usage is TRBJ1-1; D is possibly TRBD1 (5 bases). The germline V and J ends were trimmed by 6 bases and 5 bases, with 16 bases remaining between them. This CDR3 is built from 14 residues. CDR1 and CDR2 from the germline V gene are WSHSY and SAAADI.

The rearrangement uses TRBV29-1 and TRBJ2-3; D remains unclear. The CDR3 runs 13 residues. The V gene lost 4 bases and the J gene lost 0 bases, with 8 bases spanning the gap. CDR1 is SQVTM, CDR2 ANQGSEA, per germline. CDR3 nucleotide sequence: TGCAGCGTTGGGGCACGAAGCACAGATACGCAGTATTTT. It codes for CSVGARSTDTQYF.

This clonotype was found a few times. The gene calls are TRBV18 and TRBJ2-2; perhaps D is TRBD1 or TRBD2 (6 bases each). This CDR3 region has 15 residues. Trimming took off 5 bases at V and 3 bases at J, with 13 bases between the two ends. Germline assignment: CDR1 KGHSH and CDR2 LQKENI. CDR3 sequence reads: CASSLKEGDTGELFF. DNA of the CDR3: TGTGCCAGCTCATTGAAGGAGGGGGACACCGGGGAGCTGTTTTTT.

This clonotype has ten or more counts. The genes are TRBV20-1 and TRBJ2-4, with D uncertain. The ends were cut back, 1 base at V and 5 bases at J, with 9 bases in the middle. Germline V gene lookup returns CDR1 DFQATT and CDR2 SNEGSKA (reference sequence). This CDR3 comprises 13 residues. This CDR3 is CSARVQSQNIQYF. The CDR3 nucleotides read TGCAGTGCTAGAGTTCAATCCCAAAACATTCAGTACTTC.

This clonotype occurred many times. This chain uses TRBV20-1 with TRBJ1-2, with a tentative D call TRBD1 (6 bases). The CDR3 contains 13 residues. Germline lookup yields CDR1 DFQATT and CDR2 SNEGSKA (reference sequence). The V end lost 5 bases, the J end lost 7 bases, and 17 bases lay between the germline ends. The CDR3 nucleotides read TGCAGTGCTGAGCCAGTGGGGGGCTCTGGCTACACCTTC. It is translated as CSAEPVGGSGYTF.

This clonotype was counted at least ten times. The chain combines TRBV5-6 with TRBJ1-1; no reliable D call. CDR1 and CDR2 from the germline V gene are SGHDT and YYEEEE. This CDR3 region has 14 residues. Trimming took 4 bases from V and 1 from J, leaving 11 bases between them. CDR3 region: CASSPVVGNTEAFF. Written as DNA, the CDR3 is TGTGCCAGCAGCCCGGTGGTAGGGAACACTGAAGCTTTCTTT.

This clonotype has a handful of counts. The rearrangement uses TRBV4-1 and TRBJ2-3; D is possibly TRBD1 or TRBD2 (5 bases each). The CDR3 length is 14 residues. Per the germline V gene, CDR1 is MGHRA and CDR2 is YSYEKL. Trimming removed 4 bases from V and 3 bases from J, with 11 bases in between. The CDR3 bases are TGCGCCAGCAGCCTGGGGGAGAGGACAGATACGCAGTATTTT. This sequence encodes CASSLGERTDTQYF.

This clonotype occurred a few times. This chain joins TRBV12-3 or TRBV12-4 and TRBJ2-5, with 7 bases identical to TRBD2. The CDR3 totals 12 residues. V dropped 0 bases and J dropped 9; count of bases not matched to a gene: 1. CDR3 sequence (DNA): TGTGCCAGCAGTTTAGCGGGAGGGGCCCAGTACTTC. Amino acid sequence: CASSLAGGAQYF.

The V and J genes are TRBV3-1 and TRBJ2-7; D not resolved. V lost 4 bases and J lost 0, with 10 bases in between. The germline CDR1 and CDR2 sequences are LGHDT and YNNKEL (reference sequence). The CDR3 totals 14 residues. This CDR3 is CASSLSPSSYEQYV. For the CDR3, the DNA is TGTGCCAGCAGCCTTAGCCCTAGCTCCTACGAGCAGTACGTC.

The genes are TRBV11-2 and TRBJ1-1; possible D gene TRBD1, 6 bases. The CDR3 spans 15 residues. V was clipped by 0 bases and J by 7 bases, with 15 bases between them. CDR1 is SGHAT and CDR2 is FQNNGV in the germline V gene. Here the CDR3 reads CASSLDGGAGREAFF. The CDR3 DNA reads TGTGCCAGCAGCTTAGACGGGGGCGCAGGTCGTGAAGCTTTCTTT.

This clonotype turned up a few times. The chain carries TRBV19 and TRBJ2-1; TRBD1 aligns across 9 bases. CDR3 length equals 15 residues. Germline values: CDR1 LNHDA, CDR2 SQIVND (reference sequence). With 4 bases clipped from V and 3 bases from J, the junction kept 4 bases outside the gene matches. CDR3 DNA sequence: TGTGCCAGTAGTACGGACAGGGGAGGCTACAATGAGCAGTTCTTC. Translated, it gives CASSTDRGGYNEQFF.

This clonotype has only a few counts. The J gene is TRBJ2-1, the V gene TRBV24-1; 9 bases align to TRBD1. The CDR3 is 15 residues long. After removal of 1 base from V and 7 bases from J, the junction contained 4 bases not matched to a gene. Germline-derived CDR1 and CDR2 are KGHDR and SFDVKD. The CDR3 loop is CATSDLGDRENEQFF. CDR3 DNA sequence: TGTGCCACCAGTGATTTAGGGGACAGGGAAAATGAGCAGTTCTTC.